Listed below are T cell receptor beta chains from one sample, sequenced in a study of blood T cell repertoires in COVID-19. The method was immunoSEQ multiplex PCR; TCRdb's version includes in-frame clones alone and lacks a portion of them. The sample records 50,000 to 65,000 clones, roughly 90% being singletons. Sequenced material: peripheral blood. The receptors come from a human donor in a cohort sampled during active COVID-19. The CDR3 runs from the conserved cysteine through the conserved F or W. The D gene is left open where the match is weak. Only part of the rows carry a size: once, few, many, or a class if the clone is expanded.

clone_size	d_call	v_call	j_call	cdr3_aa	cdr3_nt
NA	NA	TRBV4-3	TRBJ2-3	CASSQERGSDTQYF	TGCGCCAGCAGCCAAGAACGCGGGTCAGATACGCAGTATTTT
once	TRBD2	TRBV7-9	TRBJ2-1	CASSTPGNGGYNYNEQFF	TGTGCCAGCAGCACCCCAGGGAACGGGGGGTATAACTACAATGAGCAGTTCTTC
NA	NA	TRBV9	TRBJ2-7	CASSVAIGGAYEQYF	TGTGCCAGCAGCGTAGCGATAGGGGGGGCCTACGAGCAGTACTTC
NA	TRBD1	TRBV28	TRBJ2-1	CASRPTGTWQFF	TGTGCCAGCAGACCGACAGGGACGTGGCAGTTCTTC
NA	NA	TRBV9	TRBJ2-7	CASSTSGFGDEQYF	TGTGCCAGCAGCACCTCAGGGTTTGGCGACGAGCAGTACTTC
NA	NA	TRBV5-1	TRBJ1-1	CASSSSMNTEAFF	TGCGCCAGCAGTTCATCAATGAACACTGAAGCTTTCTTT
NA	TRBD1	TRBV24-1	TRBJ2-1	CATSGSTPGQGVWNEQFF	TGTGCCACCAGTGGATCCACCCCGGGACAGGGAGTTTGGAATGAGCAGTTCTTC
few	TRBD1	TRBV30	TRBJ1-4	CAWSVSPRGMEKLFF	TGTGCCTGGAGTGTATCGCCCAGGGGGATGGAAAAACTGTTTTTT
NA	TRBD2	TRBV30	TRBJ2-1	CAWSVGTSRFF	TGTGCCTGGAGTGTTGGGACTAGTCGGTTCTTC
NA	TRBD2	TRBV6-4	TRBJ2-3	CASSDAGGTDTQYF	TGTGCCAGCAGTGACGCGGGGGGCACAGATACGCAGTATTTT
NA	NA	TRBV19	TRBJ1-5	CASSTTGLLYQPQHF	TGTGCCAGTAGTACCACAGGGTTACTTTATCAGCCCCAGCATTTT
NA	NA	TRBV30	TRBJ2-1	CAWSLEISYNEQFF	TGTGCCTGGAGTTTAGAAATCTCCTACAATGAGCAGTTCTTC
NA	TRBD1	TRBV5-6	TRBJ2-5	CASSLAVGTGKETQYF	TGTGCCAGCAGCTTGGCTGTGGGGACAGGCAAAGAGACCCAGTACTTC
NA	NA	TRBV5-1	TRBJ2-7	CASSFGTRSYEQYF	TGCGCCAGCAGCTTCGGGACACGCTCCTACGAGCAGTACTTC
NA	TRBD1	TRBV4-1	TRBJ2-7	CASSQQTGASSYEQYF	TGCGCCAGCAGCCAACAGACAGGGGCTAGCTCCTACGAGCAGTACTTC
NA	NA	TRBV5-4	TRBJ1-1	CASSLTFNTEAFF	TGTGCCAGCAGCTTGACATTTAACACTGAAGCTTTCTTT
NA	TRBD1	TRBV19	TRBJ1-1	CASREQGAPNTEAFF	TGTGCCAGTAGGGAACAGGGGGCGCCGAACACTGAAGCTTTCTTT
NA	NA	TRBV9	TRBJ2-7	CASSPTTTMSEQYF	TGTGCCAGCAGCCCCACGACAACCATGAGTGAGCAGTACTTC
once	TRBD1	TRBV7-9	TRBJ2-7	CASSHSTGGGDEQYF	TGTGCCAGCAGCCACAGTACAGGGGGCGGGGACGAGCAGTACTTC
NA	TRBD1	TRBV4-3	TRBJ2-7	CASSQAFGTGGSYEQYF	TGCGCCAGCAGCCAAGCGTTCGGGACAGGGGGCTCCTACGAGCAGTACTTC
NA	TRBD1	TRBV7-9	TRBJ2-5	CASRYGQGFAQYF	TGTGCCAGCAGATACGGACAGGGGTTTGCCCAGTACTTC
NA	TRBD2	TRBV3-1/TRBV3-2	TRBJ2-3	CASEAGGSTDTQYF	TGTGCCAGCGAAGCGGGGGGTAGCACAGATACGCAGTATTTT
NA	NA	TRBV28	TRBJ1-5	CASSDSTGSQPQHF	TGTGCCAGCAGCGACAGTACCGGGAGTCAGCCCCAGCATTTT
NA	NA	TRBV25-1	TRBJ1-1	CASSNTPLSGSTEAFF	TGTGCCAGCTCTAACACCCCCTTGTCCGGGAGCACTGAAGCTTTCTTT
NA	TRBD1	TRBV7-2	TRBJ2-7	CASSLDQGAGYEQYF	TGTGCCAGCAGCTTAGACCAGGGGGCCGGGTACGAGCAGTACTTC
NA	NA	TRBV5-1	TRBJ1-2	CASSFETGRAGYTF	TGCGCCAGCAGCTTCGAAACAGGGCGGGCTGGCTACACCTTC
NA	NA	TRBV6-2/TRBV6-3	TRBJ2-3	CASSFPPDRGLNTDTQYF	TGTGCCAGCAGTTTCCCCCCGGACAGAGGACTTAACACAGATACGCAGTATTTT
NA	TRBD2	TRBV6-5	TRBJ2-7	CASSYSLAGITYEQYF	TGTGCCAGCAGTTACTCCTTAGCGGGGATCACCTACGAGCAGTACTTC
NA	TRBD2	TRBV9	TRBJ2-3	CASSVGGSPITDTQYF	TGTGCCAGCAGCGTGGGGGGGAGCCCTATCACAGATACGCAGTATTTT
NA	NA	TRBV27	TRBJ2-7	CASSLSSRNEQYF	TGTGCCAGCAGTTTATCGTCCAGGAACGAGCAGTACTTC
NA	NA	TRBV2	TRBJ2-5	CASSVGGQQETQYF	TGTGCCAGCAGTGTGGGGGGGCAGCAAGAGACCCAGTACTTC
NA	NA	TRBV6-6	TRBJ2-7	CASSQFSYEQYF	TGTGCCAGCAGCCAATTCTCCTACGAGCAGTACTTC
NA	TRBD1	TRBV12-3/TRBV12-4	TRBJ2-5	CASMGQGGETQYF	TGTGCCAGCATGGGACAGGGGGGAGAGACCCAGTACTTC
NA	NA	TRBV18	TRBJ1-2	CASSPELDNYGYTF	TGTGCCAGCTCACCAGAGCTAGATAACTATGGCTACACCTTC
few	TRBD2	TRBV4-1	TRBJ2-2	CASRLAGGGELFF	TGCGCCAGCAGACTAGCGGGGGGCGGGGAGCTGTTTTTT
NA	TRBD2	TRBV18	TRBJ2-7	CASSPIGGVGTEGYEQYF	TGTGCCAGCTCACCTATCGGGGGGGTCGGCACGGAGGGCTACGAGCAGTACTTC
NA	NA	TRBV27	TRBJ1-6	CASSFLVSGPLHF	TGTGCCAGCAGTTTTCTGGTTTCGGGTCCCCTCCACTTT
NA	TRBD1	TRBV3-1/TRBV3-2	TRBJ2-7	CASRATGGHHYEQYF	TGTGCCAGCAGAGCGACAGGGGGCCACCACTACGAGCAGTACTTC
NA	TRBD2	TRBV27	TRBJ2-3	CASSPWTSGLADTQYF	TGTGCCAGCAGTCCATGGACTAGCGGATTGGCAGATACGCAGTATTTT
NA	NA	TRBV11-2	TRBJ1-6	CASSEGAGEYNSPLHF	TGTGCCAGCAGCGAAGGGGCAGGAGAATATAATTCACCCCTCCACTTT
NA	NA	TRBV10-3	TRBJ1-1	CAIKEQGTEAFF	TGTGCCATCAAAGAACAGGGCACTGAAGCTTTCTTT
few	NA	TRBV2	TRBJ2-7	CASSRRSSYEQYF	TGTGCCAGCAGTAGGCGGAGCTCCTACGAGCAGTACTTC
once	NA	TRBV4-3	TRBJ1-4	CASSQDRGYNEKLFF	TGCGCCAGCAGCCAAGACAGGGGCTATAATGAAAAACTGTTTTTT
NA	NA	TRBV30	TRBJ1-5	CAWGDSNQPQHF	TGTGCCTGGGGGGACTCAAATCAGCCCCAGCATTTT
medium-sized	NA	TRBV29-1	TRBJ2-1	CSVDQGGDEQFF	TGCAGCGTTGACCAGGGCGGCGATGAGCAGTTCTTC
few	NA	TRBV9	TRBJ1-2	CASSPSEANYGYTF	TGTGCCAGCAGCCCGAGTGAGGCTAACTATGGCTACACCTTC
NA	TRBD2	TRBV7-9	TRBJ2-1	CASTLAVEANEQFF	TGTGCCAGTACGCTAGCGGTGGAGGCCAATGAGCAGTTCTTC
NA	TRBD1	TRBV24-1	TRBJ2-1	CATSDPTGGASYNEQFF	TGTGCCACCAGTGATCCGACAGGGGGCGCTTCCTACAATGAGCAGTTCTTC
NA	NA	TRBV19	TRBJ2-7	CASSLPGRGGEQYF	TGTGCCAGTAGTCTACCGGGACGGGGAGGCGAGCAGTACTTC